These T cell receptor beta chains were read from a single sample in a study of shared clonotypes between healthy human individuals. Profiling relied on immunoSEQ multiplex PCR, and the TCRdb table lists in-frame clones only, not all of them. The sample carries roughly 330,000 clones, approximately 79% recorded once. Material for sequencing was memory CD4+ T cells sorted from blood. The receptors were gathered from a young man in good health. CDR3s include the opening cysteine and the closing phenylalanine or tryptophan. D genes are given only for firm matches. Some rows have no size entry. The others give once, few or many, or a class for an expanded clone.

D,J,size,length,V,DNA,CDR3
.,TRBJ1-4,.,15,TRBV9,TGTGCCAGCAGCGGCCGGGGAGCAACTAATGAAAAACTGTTTTTT,CASSGRGATNEKLFF
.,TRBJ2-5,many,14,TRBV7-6,TGTGCCAGCAGCCCCTTCGAGTCGAGAGAGACCCAGTACTTC,CASSPFESRETQYF
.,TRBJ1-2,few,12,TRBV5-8,TGTGCCAGCAACCAGAACAGGGCTGGCTACACCTTC,CASNQNRAGYTF
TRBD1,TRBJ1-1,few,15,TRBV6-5,TGTGCCAGCAGGGCTCGACAGGGCTATTCCACTGAAGCTTTCTTT,CASRARQGYSTEAFF
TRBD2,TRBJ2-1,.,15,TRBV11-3,TGTGCCAGCAGCTTAAGCGGGAGCTCCTACAATGAGCAGTTCTTC,CASSLSGSSYNEQFF
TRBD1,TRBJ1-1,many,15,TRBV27,TGTGCCAGCAGTTGGGGCGGACAGGGGGGAACTGAAGCTTTCTTT,CASSWGGQGGTEAFF
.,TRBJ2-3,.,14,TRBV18,TGTGCCAGCTCCCCCGTAGGGTCCCCAGATACGCAGTATTTT,CASSPVGSPDTQYF
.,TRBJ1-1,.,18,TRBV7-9,TGTGCCAGCAGCTCATACGAGCGCCGGGACGGGAGGAGAACTGAAGCTTTCTTT,CASSSYERRDGRRTEAFF
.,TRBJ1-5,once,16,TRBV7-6,TGTGCCAGCAGCCCCCTCGGGGAAGGGGAACATCAGCCCCAGCATTTT,CASSPLGEGEHQPQHF
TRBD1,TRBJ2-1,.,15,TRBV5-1,TGCGCCAGCAGCTTGCTTCGGACAGGGTTCAATGAGCAGTTCTTC,CASSLLRTGFNEQFF
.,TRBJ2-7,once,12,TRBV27,TGTGCCAGCAGGGATACTAGTAGGTCTCTGTACTTC,CASRDTSRSLYF
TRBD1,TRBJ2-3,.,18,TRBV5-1,TGCGCCAGCAGCTTGGAATTTAGGACAGGGGGCAGGCGGGATACGCAGTATTTT,CASSLEFRTGGRRDTQYF